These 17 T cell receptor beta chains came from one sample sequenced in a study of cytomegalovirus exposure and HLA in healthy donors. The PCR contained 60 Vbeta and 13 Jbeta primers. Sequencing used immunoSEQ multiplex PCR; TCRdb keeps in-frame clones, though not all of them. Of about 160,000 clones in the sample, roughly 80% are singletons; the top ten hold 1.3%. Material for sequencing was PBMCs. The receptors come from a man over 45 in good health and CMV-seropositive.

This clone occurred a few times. CDR3 sequence reads: CASSLVLAGGYEQFF. The CDR3 coding sequence is TGTGCCAGCAGTTTGGTGCTAGCGGGGGGGTATGAGCAGTTCTTC. The V gene is TRBV28, the J gene TRBJ2-1; 12 positions agree with TRBD2. The CDR3 is 15 residues long. The germline V gene has CDR1 MDHEN and CDR2 SYDVKM. V lost 3 bases to trimming and J lost 8 bases; unmatched junction nucleotides: 5.

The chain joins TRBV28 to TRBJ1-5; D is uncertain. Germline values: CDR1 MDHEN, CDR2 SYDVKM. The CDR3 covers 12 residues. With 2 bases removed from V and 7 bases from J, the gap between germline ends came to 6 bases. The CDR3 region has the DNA TGTGCCAGCAGTTTACCCGGGCAGCCCCAGCATTTT. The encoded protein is CASSLPGQPQHF.

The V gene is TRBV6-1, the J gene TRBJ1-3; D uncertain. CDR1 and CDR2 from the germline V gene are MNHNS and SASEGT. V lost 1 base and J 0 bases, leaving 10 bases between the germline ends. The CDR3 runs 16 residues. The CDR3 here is CASSEGLLSSGNTIYF. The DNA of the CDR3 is TGTGCCAGCAGTGAAGGACTCCTCTCCTCTGGAAACACCATATATTTT.

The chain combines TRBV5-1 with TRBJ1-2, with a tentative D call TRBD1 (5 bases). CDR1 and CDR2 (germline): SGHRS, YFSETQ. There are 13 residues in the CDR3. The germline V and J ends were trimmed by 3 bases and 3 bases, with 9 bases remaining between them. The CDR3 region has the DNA TGCGCCAGCAGCTCACGGGGGGACTATGGCTACACCTTC. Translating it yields CASSSRGDYGYTF.

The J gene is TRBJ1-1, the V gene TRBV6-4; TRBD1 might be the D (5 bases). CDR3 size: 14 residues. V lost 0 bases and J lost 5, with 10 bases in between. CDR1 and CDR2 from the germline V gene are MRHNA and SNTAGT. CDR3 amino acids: CASSDSSRGTEAFF. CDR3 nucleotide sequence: TGTGCCAGCAGTGACTCGAGTCGGGGGACTGAAGCTTTCTTT.

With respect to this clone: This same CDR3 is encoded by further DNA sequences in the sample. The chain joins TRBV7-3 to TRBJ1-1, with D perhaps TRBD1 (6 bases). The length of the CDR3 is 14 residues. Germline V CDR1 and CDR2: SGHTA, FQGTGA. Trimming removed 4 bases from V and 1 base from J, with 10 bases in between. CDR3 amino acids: CASSSTGANTEAFF. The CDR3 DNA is TGTGCCAGCAGCTCGACAGGCGCGAACACTGAAGCTTTCTTT.

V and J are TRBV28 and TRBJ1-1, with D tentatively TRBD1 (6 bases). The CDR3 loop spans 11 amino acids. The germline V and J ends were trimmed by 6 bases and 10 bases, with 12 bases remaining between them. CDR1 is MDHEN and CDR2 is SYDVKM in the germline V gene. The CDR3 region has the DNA TGTGCCAGCAGCCTGAACAGGGCAGCTTTCTTT. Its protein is CASSLNRAAFF.

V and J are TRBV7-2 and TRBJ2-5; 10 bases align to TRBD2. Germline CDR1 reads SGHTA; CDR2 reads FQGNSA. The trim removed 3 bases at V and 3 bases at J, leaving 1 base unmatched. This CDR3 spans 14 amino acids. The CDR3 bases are TGTGCCAGCAGCTTCACTAGCGGGAAAGAGACCCAGTACTTC. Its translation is CASSFTSGKETQYF.

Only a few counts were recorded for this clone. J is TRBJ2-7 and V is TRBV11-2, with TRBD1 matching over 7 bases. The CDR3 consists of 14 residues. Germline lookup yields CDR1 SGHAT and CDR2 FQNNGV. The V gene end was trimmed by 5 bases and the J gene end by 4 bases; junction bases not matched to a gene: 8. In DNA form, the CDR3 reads TGTGCCAGCAGCGTGAAGACAGGGCCGTACGAGCAGTACTTC. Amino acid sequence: CASSVKTGPYEQYF.

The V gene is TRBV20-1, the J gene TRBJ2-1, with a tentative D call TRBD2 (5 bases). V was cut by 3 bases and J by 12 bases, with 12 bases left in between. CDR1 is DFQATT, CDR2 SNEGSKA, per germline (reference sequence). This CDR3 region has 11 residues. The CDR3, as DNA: TGCAGTGCTAGGGCGGGCTCGGCGCAGTTCTTC. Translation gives CSARAGSAQFF.

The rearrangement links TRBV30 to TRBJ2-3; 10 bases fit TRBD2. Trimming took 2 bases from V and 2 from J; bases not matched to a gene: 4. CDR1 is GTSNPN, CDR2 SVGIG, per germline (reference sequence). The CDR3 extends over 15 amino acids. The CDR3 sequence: CAWSRLAGFTDTQYF. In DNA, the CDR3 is TGTGCCTGGAGTCGACTAGCGGGTTTCACAGATACGCAGTATTTT.

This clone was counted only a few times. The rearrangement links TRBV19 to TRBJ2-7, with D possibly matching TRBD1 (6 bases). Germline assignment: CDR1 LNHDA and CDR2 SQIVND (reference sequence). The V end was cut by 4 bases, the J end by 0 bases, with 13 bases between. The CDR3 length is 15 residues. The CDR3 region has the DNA TGTGCCAGTAGTAGACAGGTGGAGAGCTCCTACGAGCAGTACTTC. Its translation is CASSRQVESSYEQYF. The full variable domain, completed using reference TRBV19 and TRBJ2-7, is DGGITQSPKYLFRKEGQNVTLSCEQNLNHDAMYWYRQDPGQGLRLIYYSQIVNDFQKGDIAEGYSVSREKKESFPLTVTSAQKNPTAFYLCASSRQVESSYEQYFGPGTRLTVT.

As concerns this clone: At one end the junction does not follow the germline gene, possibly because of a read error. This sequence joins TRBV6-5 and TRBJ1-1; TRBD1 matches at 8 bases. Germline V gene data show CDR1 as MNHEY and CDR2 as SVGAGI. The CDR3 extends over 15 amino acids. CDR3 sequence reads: CTSSYRGTGNTEAFF. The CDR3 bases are TGTACCAGCAGTTACAGGGGGACGGGTAACACTGAAGCTTTCTTT.

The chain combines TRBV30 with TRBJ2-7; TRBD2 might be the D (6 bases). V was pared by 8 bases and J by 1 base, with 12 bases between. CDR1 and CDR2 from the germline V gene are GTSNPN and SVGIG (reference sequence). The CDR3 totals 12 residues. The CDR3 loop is CASTGTSYEQYF. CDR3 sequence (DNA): TGTGCCAGCACCGGGACTTCCTACGAGCAGTACTTC.

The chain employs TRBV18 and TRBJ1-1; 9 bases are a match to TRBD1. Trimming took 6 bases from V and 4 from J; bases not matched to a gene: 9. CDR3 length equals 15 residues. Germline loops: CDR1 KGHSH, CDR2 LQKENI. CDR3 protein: CASSPGTGFATEAFF. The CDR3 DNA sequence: TGTGCCAGCTCCCCCGGGACAGGGTTCGCCACTGAAGCTTTCTTT.

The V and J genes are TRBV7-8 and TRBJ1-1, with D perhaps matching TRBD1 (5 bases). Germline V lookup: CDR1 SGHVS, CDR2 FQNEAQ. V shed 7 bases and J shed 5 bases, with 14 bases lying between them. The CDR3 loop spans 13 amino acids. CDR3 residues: CASTLQGETEAFF. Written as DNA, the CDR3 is TGTGCCAGCACCCTCCAGGGTGAAACTGAAGCTTTCTTT. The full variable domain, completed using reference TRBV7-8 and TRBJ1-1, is GAGVSQSPRYKVAKRGQDVALRCDPISGHVSLFWYQQALGQGPEFLTYFQNEAQLDKSGLPSDRFFAERPEGSVSTLKIQRTQQEDSAVYLCASTLQGETEAFFGQGTRLTVV.

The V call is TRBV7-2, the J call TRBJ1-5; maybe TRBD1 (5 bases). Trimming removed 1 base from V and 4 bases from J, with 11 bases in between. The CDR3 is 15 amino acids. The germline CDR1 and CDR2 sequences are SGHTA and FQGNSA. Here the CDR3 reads CASSLGRAGNQPQHF. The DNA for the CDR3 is TGTGCCAGCAGCTTAGGCAGGGCAGGGAATCAGCCCCAGCATTTT.